This TCR beta chain was found in a study of response to subunit inactivated influenza vaccine. TCRdb processed the RT-PCR reads anew with MiXCR; each CDR3 protein has one entry. Of about 570,000 distinct CDR3 sequences listed, about 11% are singletons. V lost 4 bases to trimming and J lost 0 bases; unmatched junction nucleotides: 4. Germline values: CDR1 MGHRA, CDR2 YSYEKL. This CDR3 comprises 15 residues. This sample was also put to use in a study of T cells expressing NK-cell markers. That paper adds: Production of TCR beta cDNA relied on 5'RACE template switching with UMIs. Repertoire data for TCR beta were derived from sorted T cells (CD3+CD56+NKG2C+, CD3+CD56+NKG2C- and CD3+CD56-NKG2C+). In several experiments, sorting was restricted to alpha-beta TCR T cells by an anti-gamma-delta TCR antibody. Certain NKG2C+ T cell clones were expanded, and their HCMV specificity remained unclear.

The sequences come from PBMCs from blood, collected on the day of vaccination. V gene TRBV4-1 combines with J gene TRBJ2-7; TRBD1 aligns across 9 bases. This clonotype was obtained from a middle-aged man who received an inactivated influenza vaccine. CDR3 sequence: CASSPGTGHSYEQYF. In DNA, the CDR3 is TGCGCCAGCAGCCCCGGGACAGGGCACTCCTACGAGCAGTACTTC.